These 9 T cell receptor beta chains came from one sample sequenced in a study of T cells in Graves' hyperthyroidism and ophthalmopathy. What was amplified from RNA transcripts were TCR beta CDR3 regions. The TCR CDR3 was amplified in a first-round RT-PCR using the HTBI primer set. From the multiplex PCR reads, TCRdb called clonotypes with MiXCR, one entry per CDR3 protein. The repertoire holds 250,000 to 300,000 distinct CDR3 sequences, with roughly 15% as singletons. Source material: blood. The receptors were gathered from a woman between 40 and 50 years old with Graves' hyperthyroidism.

This clonotype was counted at least ten times. CDR3 region: CASTAGQGDYSPLHF. CDR3 sequence (DNA): TGTGCCAGCACCGCCGGACAGGGGGATTATTCACCCCTCCACTTT. The chain is built from TRBV28 and TRBJ1-6, with 10 bases identical to TRBD1. CDR3 length: 15 amino acids. CDR1 and CDR2 from the germline V gene are MDHEN and SYDVKM. V was clipped by 7 bases and J by 8 bases; unmatched bases: 8.

The genes are TRBV19 and TRBJ1-6; 7 nucleotides line up with TRBD1. The V segment lost 4 bases and the J segment 7 bases; nucleotides outside the gene matches: 4. The CDR3 has 14 amino acids. Looked up from germline, CDR1 is LNHDA and CDR2 is SQIVND (reference sequence). The CDR3: CASSTGTANSPLHF. The CDR3 nucleotides are TGTGCCAGTAGTACCGGGACAGCGAATTCACCCCTCCACTTT. The full variable domain, rest sourced from reference TRBV19 and TRBJ1-6, is DGGITQSPKYLFRKEGQNVTLSCEQNLNHDAMYWYRQDPGQGLRLIYYSQIVNDFQKGDIAEGYSVSREKKESFPLTVTSAQKNPTAFYLCASSTGTANSPLHFGNGTRLTVT.

The sample holds many counts of this clonotype. The chain links TRBV19 to TRBJ1-1; D gene unclear. CDR3 length: 14 amino acids. The V and J ends lost 2 bases and 7 bases respectively, with 14 bases between them. CDR1 and CDR2 from the germline V gene are LNHDA and SQIVND (reference sequence). The CDR3 loop reads CASSIFSGRYEAFF. In DNA, the CDR3 is TGTGCCAGTAGTATATTCTCTGGGAGGTATGAAGCTTTCTTT.

This clonotype was recorded a few times. The chain has TRBV29-1 and TRBJ2-3, with 13 bases fitting TRBD2. This CDR3 has 15 residues. Germline loops: CDR1 SQVTM, CDR2 ANQGSEA. V was pared by 6 bases and J by 4 bases, with 7 bases of the junction left unmatched. CDR3 nucleotides: TGCAGCGTCGTGGGACTAGCGGGGATAGCAGATACGCAGTATTTT. Residues: CSVVGLAGIADTQYF.

This clonotype occurred many times. The gene calls are TRBV7-9 and TRBJ2-7; TRBD2 might be the D (6 bases). Germline V gives CDR1 SEHNR, CDR2 FQNEAQ (reference sequence). Trimming took 6 bases from V and 5 from J, leaving 17 bases between them. The CDR3 extends over 14 amino acids. This CDR3 is CASRASGGSDEQYF. The CDR3 DNA reads as TGTGCCAGCAGGGCCTCCGGGGGAAGTGACGAGCAGTACTTC.

This clonotype was seen many times. The CDR3 DNA sequence: TGTGCCAACCCCAGCGGCCGAACCTACGAGCAGTACTTC. Amino acid sequence: CANPSGRTYEQYF. V is TRBV6-1 and J is TRBJ2-7, with D possibly being TRBD2 (5 bases). Per the germline V gene, CDR1 is MNHNS and CDR2 is SASEGT. The CDR3 is 13 residues long. V lost 10 bases to trimming and J lost 2 bases, with 15 bases between them.

This clonotype appeared many times. The genes are TRBV2 and TRBJ1-6; D possibly corresponds to TRBD1 (6 bases). The CDR3 consists of 15 residues. Germline-derived CDR1 and CDR2 are SNHLY and FYNNEI. Trimming left V 6 bases short and J 7 bases short, with 16 bases between. The DNA of the CDR3 is TGTGCCAGCAGCGCGCCCGGGACAAGGAATTCACCCCTCCACTTT. Its protein product is CASSAPGTRNSPLHF.

The chain carries TRBV20-1 and TRBJ2-3; D not resolved. V dropped 0 bases and J dropped 1 base, with 8 bases sitting between them. The CDR3 covers 14 residues. From germline, CDR1 is DFQATT and CDR2 SNEGSKA (reference sequence). This chain's CDR3 is CSARDRAGTDTQYF. The CDR3 region has the DNA TGCAGTGCTAGAGATCGGGCGGGCACAGATACGCAGTATTTT.

This clonotype was seen repeatedly, ten times or more. V gene TRBV20-1 combines with J gene TRBJ1-2; 9 bases are shared with TRBD1. Unmatched junction bases numbered 10, after V lost 4 bases and J lost 7 bases. CDR3 length: 14 amino acids. CDR1 is DFQATT, CDR2 SNEGSKA, per germline (reference sequence). The CDR3 DNA is TGCAGTGCTATTACACAGGGGGCGAGCGGTGGCTACACCTTC. Residues: CSAITQGASGGYTF.